The 4 T cell receptor beta chains presented below share a single source sample, sequenced in a study of OX40 agonist ivuxolimab in advanced cancers. Sequenced by immunoSEQ multiplex PCR; TCRdb stores in-frame clones only, minus some. The profile shows about 83,000 clones, roughly 83% of them singletons. Sequencing was performed on CD4+ or CD8+ T cells sorted from blood, taken in a trial of the OX40 agonist ivuxolimab. These receptors all stem from an adult with an advanced solid tumor such as melanoma, head and neck, liver or kidney cancer.

The chain combines TRBV11-3 with TRBJ2-7; 7 nucleotides match TRBD1. The CDR3 contains 13 residues. J lost 6 bases, V lost 1 base, and 3 bases had no gene match. Per germline, CDR1 SGHNT and CDR2 YENEEA. Here the CDR3 DNA reads TGTGCCAGCAGCTTAGGTTCAGGGGGCGAGCAGTACTTC. Amino acids: CASSLGSGGEQYF.

The chain recombines TRBV29-1 with TRBJ1-2, with D tentatively TRBD1 (6 bases). Germline CDR1 and CDR2: SQVTM and ANQGSEA. CDR3 length: 14 amino acids. Trimming shortened V by 7 bases and J by 6 bases, and 21 bases separated the two germline ends. The CDR3 loop is CSAGGTSFPHGYTF. The CDR3, as DNA: TGCAGCGCTGGAGGGACATCATTTCCCCATGGCTACACCTTC.

On this clone: The junction departs from the called germline gene at one end, perhaps through a read error. The gene calls are TRBV7-7 and TRBJ2-7; D is ambiguous. Germline V gene data show CDR1 as SSHAT and CDR2 as FNYEAQ (reference sequence). CDR3 length equals 16 residues. CDR3 nucleotides: TGTGCTAGCAGCTTAGATAGATTCCGGCTCGCCTACGAGCAGTACTTC. Translating gives CASSLDRFRLAYEQYF.

The J gene is TRBJ1-3, the V gene TRBV9; TRBD1 is a possible D gene (6 bases). This CDR3 spans 16 amino acids. CDR1 is SGDLS, CDR2 YYNGEE, per germline. Trimming stripped 0 bases from V and 0 bases from J, with 10 bases between. CDR3 sequence (DNA): TGTGCCAGCAGCGTAGCGGGGACAAGCTCTGGAAACACCATATATTTT. It encodes CASSVAGTSSGNTIYF.